This T cell receptor beta chain was sequenced for a study of T cell repertoires in cytomegalovirus infection (dated by TCRdb to between 2018 and 2020). With regard to the full study: The HLA type of each donor mattered for the analysis, because public TCR beta signatures pointed to carriage of CMV infection along with the matching HLA type.

TCRdb names Illumina HiSeq 1500 as the instrument used. The raw public reads went through TCRdb reprocessing: fastp at Q25, MiXCR clone calling, in-frame beta chains kept. Each entry is one CDR3 protein sequence, shown with its most common DNA and genes. The sample contains 450,000 to 550,000 distinct CDR3 sequences, about 15% of them found a single time. Under 30% of the sample is taken by the ten largest. Taken from the germline V gene, the CDR1 and CDR2 loops are LGHNA and YSLEER. Trimming removed 8 bases from V and 2 bases from J, leaving 12 bases between the germline ends. The CDR3, cysteine through phenylalanine, is 13 amino acids long. The CDR3 DNA has 39 bases and is translated from base 1. On the study overall, not on this receptor specifically: In both this cohort and an independent cohort of several hundred donors, the cumulative frequency of public TCR beta family members distinguished carriers of CMV infection plus the relevant HLA type. The ex vivo response was dominated by HLA-C-restricted CMV-specific TCR beta clonotypes, which also provided the single most frequent clonotype in two of eight donors.

Notes on this clonotype: Its target antigen remains unknown. Base qualities are not provided; no much larger clone lies one nucleotide away.

The chain was built from TRBV4-3 and TRBJ2-5; the D gene is unclear. The sequence was collected from a human donor in good health (CMV status not recorded). Some clones in this sample may be carry-over from other donors' samples. The specimen sequenced was CD8+ T cells from PBMCs. In nucleotide form, the sequence is TGCGCCAGCGGCGACTGGGAACAAGAGACCCAGTACTTC. Translated, this gives CASGDWEQETQYF.